This T cell receptor (beta chain) appears in the sequencing data of a study of T cell responses to AZD1222 COVID-19 vaccine. The overall study: Both about-4-week and about-12-week second-dose recipients were combined. General study points: It should be noted that donors were predominantly white British and more often female, and clonal diversity was possibly underestimated. Targets within unmutated variant regions were reportedly found for nearly half of spike-specific TCRs. Seropositive AZD1222 recipients at baseline numbered only five or six.

Of note for this clone: Its antigen is unidentified.

This CDR3 is built from 14 residues. V gave up 4 bases and J gave up 6 bases; unmatched junction bases: 8. Germline-derived CDR1 and CDR2 are SGDLS and YYNGEE. TCRdb keeps only in-frame clones here, not all; method: immunoSEQ multiplex PCR. The sample shows about 150,000 clones, 70% to 90% of them seen only once. This sequence originates from an adult in good health. Here the sequenced sample was peripheral blood, taken on day 0 of AZD1222 vaccination. This chain joins TRBV9 and TRBJ2-7; 9 bases line up with TRBD1. CDR3 sequence reads: CASSPRGTGLEQYF. DNA for the CDR3: TGTGCCAGCAGCCCAAGAGGGACAGGGCTCGAGCAGTACTTC.